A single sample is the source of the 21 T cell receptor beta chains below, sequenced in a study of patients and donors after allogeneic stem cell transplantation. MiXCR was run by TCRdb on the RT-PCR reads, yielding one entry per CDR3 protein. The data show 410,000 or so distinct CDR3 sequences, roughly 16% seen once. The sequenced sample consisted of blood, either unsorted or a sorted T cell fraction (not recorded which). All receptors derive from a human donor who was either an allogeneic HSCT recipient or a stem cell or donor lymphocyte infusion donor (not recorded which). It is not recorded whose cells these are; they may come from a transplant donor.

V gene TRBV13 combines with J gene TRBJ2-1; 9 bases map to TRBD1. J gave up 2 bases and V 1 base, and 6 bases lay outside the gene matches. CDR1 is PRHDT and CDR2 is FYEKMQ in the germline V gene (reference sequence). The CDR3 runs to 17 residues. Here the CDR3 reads CASSLVSYRGPYNEQFF. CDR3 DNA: TGTGCCAGCAGCTTAGTCTCGTACAGGGGGCCCTACAATGAGCAGTTCTTC.

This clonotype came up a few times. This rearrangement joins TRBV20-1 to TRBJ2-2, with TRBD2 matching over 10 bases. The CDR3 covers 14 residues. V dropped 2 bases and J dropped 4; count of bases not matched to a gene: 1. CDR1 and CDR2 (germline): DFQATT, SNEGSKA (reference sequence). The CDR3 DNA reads TGCAGTGCTAGACTAGCGGGAGCCACCGGGGAGCTGTTTTTT. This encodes CSARLAGATGELFF.

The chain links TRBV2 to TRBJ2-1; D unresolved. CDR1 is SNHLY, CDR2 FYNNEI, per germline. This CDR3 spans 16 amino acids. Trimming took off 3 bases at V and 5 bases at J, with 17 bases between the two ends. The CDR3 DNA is TGTGCCAGCAGTGATTTGGTGGGATTCGACAACAATGAGCAGTTCTTC. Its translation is CASSDLVGFDNNEQFF.

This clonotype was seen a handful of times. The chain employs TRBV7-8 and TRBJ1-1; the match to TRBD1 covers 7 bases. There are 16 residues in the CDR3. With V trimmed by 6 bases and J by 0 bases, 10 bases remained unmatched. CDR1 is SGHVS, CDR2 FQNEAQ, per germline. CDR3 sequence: CASSEGGGRLNTEAFF. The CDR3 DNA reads TGTGCCAGCAGTGAAGGGGGCGGGCGGCTGAACACTGAAGCTTTCTTT.

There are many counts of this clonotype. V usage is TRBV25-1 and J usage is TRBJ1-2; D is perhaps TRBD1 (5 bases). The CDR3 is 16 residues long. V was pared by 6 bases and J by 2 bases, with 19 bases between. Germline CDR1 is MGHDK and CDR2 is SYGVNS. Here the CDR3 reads CASSLNVGDSNYGYTF. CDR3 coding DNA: TGTGCCAGCAGCCTCAACGTAGGGGACTCGAACTATGGCTACACCTTC.

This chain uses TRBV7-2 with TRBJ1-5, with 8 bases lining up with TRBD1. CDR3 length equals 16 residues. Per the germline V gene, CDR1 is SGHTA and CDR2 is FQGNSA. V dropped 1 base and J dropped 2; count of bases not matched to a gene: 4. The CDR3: CASSLEGTGGNQPQHF. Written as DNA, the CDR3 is TGTGCCAGCAGCTTAGAAGGGACAGGCGGCAATCAGCCCCAGCATTTT.

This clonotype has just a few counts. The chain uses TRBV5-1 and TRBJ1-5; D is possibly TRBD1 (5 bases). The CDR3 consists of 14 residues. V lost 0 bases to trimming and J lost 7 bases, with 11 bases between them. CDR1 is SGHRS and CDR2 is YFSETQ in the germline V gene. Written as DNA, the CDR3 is TGCGCCAGCAGCTTGGGGGGGGTAGGACAGCCCCAGCATTTT. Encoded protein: CASSLGGVGQPQHF.

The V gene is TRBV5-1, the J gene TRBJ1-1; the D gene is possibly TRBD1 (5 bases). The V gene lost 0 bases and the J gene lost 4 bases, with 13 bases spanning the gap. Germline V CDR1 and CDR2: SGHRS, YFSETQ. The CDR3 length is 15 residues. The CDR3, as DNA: TGCGCCAGCAGCTTGGTAGGGTGGGGGAGCACTGAAGCTTTCTTT. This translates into CASSLVGWGSTEAFF.

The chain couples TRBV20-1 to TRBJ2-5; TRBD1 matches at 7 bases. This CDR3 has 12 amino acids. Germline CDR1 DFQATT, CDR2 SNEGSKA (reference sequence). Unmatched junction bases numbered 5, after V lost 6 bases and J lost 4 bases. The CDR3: CSAQGGRETQYF. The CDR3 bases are TGCAGTGCCCAAGGGGGCCGAGAGACCCAGTACTTC.

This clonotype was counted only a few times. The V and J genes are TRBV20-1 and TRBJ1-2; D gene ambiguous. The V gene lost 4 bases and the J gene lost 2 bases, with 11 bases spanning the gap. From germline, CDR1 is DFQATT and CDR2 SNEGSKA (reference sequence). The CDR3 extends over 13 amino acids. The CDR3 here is CSAKAKKNYGYTF. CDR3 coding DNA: TGCAGTGCTAAAGCAAAGAAGAACTATGGCTACACCTTC.

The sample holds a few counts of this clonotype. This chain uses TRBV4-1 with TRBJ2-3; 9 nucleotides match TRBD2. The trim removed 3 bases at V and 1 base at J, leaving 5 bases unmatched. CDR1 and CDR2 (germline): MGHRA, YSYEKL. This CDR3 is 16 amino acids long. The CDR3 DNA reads TGCGCCAGCAGCCAGGTTTGGACTAGCGGCACAGATACGCAGTATTTT. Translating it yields CASSQVWTSGTDTQYF.

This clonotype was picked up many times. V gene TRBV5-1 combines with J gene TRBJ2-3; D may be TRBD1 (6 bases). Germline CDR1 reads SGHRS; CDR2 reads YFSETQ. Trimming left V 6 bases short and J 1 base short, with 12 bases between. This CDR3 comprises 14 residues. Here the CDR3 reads CASNLRTGTDTQYF. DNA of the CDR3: TGCGCCAGCAACCTAAGGACAGGCACAGATACGCAGTATTTT.

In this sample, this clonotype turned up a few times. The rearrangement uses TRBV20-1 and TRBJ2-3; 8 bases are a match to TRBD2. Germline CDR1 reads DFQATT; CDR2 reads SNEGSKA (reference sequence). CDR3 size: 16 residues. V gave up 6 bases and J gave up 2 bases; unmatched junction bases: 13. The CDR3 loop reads CSAIVFRGGNTDTQYF. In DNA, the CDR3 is TGCAGTGCCATAGTTTTCCGGGGGGGAAACACAGATACGCAGTATTTT.

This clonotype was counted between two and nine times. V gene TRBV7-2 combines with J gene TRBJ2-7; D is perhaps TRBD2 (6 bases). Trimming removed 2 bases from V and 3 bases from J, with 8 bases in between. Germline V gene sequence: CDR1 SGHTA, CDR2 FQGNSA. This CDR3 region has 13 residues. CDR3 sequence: CASSLLAIYEQYF. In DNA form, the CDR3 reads TGTGCCAGCAGCTTACTAGCGATCTACGAGCAGTACTTC.

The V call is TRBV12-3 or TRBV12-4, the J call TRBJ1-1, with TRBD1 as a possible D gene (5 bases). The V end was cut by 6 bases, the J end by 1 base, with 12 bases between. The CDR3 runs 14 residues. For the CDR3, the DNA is TGTGCCAGCAGATCCGGGACGGCGAACACTGAAGCTTTCTTT. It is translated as CASRSGTANTEAFF.

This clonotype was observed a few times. CDR3 protein: CASSGRDRGNYEQYF. CDR3 nucleotides: TGTGCCAGCAGCGGCCGGGACAGGGGAAACTACGAGCAGTACTTC. This chain connects TRBV7-9 to TRBJ2-7; 10 nucleotides align to TRBD1. Looked up from germline, CDR1 is SEHNR and CDR2 is FQNEAQ (reference sequence). The CDR3 has 15 residues. After removal of 5 bases from V and 3 bases from J, the junction contained 7 bases not matched to a gene. Full variable domain (remainder filled in from reference TRBV7-9 and TRBJ2-7): DTGVSQNPRHKITKRGQNVTFRCDPISEHNRLYWYRQTLGQGPEFLTYFQNEAQLEKSRLLSDRFSAERPKGSFSTLEIQRTEQGDSAMYLCASSGRDRGNYEQYFGPGTRLTVT.

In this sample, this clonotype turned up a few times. The chain's CDR3 is CASTRQGQTYEQYF. The CDR3 DNA follows: TGTGCCAGCACTCGCCAAGGACAGACCTACGAGCAGTACTTC. The chain has TRBV13 and TRBJ2-7; maybe TRBD1 (6 bases). The V and J ends lost 7 bases and 2 bases respectively, with 15 bases between them. This CDR3 has 14 residues. Per the germline V gene, CDR1 is PRHDT and CDR2 is FYEKMQ (reference sequence).

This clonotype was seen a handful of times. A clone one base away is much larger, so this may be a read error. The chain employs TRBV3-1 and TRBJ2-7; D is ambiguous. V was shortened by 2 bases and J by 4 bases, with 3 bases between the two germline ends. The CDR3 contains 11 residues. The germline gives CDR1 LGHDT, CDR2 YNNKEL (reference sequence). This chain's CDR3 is CASSQKYEQYF. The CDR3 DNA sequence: TGTGCCAGCAGCCAAAAATACGAGCAGTACTTC.

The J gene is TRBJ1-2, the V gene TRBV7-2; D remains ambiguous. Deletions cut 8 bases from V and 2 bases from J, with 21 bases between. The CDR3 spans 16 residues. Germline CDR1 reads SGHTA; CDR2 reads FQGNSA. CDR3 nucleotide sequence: TGTGCCAGCTGCGACCTTACAGCTAGACTAAACTATGGCTACACCTTC. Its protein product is CASCDLTARLNYGYTF. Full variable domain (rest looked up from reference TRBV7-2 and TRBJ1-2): GAGVSQSPSNKVTEKGKDVELRCDPISGHTALYWYRQSLGQGLEFLIYFQGNSAPDKSGLPSDRFSAERTGGSVSTLTIQRTQQEDSAVYLCASCDLTARLNYGYTFGSGTRLTVV.

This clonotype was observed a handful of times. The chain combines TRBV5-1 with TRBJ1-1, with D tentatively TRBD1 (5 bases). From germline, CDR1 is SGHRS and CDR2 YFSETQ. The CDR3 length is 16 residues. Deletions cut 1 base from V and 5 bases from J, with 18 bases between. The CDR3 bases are TGCGCCAGCAGCTTGAGAAGGGGTGATTTTAGAACTGAAGCTTTCTTT. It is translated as CASSLRRGDFRTEAFF.

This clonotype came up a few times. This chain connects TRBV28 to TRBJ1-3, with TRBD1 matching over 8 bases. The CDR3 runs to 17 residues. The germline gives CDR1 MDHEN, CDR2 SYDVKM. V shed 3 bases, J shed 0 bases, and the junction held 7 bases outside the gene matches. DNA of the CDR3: TGTGCCAGCAGTTTCCCGTGGACAGGGTCCTCTGGAAACACCATATATTTT. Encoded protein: CASSFPWTGSSGNTIYF.